The 21 T cell receptor beta chains given below trace back to one sample, sequenced in a study of OX40 agonist ivuxolimab in advanced cancers. The library was produced with the immunoSEQ multiplex PCR assay. Imported from immuneACCESS, the table was reduced by TCRdb to in-frame sequences with V and J called. These copies leave out some clones; in studies compared against another copy, an unresolved V gene accounts for under half, and the cause of the remainder is not known. This sample is represented by some 100,000 clones; 80% to 95% of them were singletons. The top ten clonotypes cover approximately 0.54% of the sample. This material consisted of CD4+ or CD8+ T cells sorted from blood, taken in a trial of the OX40 agonist ivuxolimab. Receptors originate from an adult with an advanced solid tumor such as melanoma, head and neck, liver or kidney cancer.

V gene TRBV20-1 combines with J gene TRBJ2-3; D uncertain. Germline values: CDR1 DFQATT, CDR2 SNEGSKA (reference sequence). The CDR3 is 9 residues long. The CDR3 here is CRAPDTQYF. CDR3 sequence (DNA): TGCAGAGCCCCAGATACGCAGTATTTT.

The chain couples TRBV7-9 to TRBJ1-5; D ambiguous. The V gene's germline CDR1 is SEHNR and CDR2 FQNEAQ (reference sequence). This CDR3 has 14 residues. Trimming removed 1 base at V and 2 bases at J, with 6 bases between. CDR3 sequence reads: CASSLVGGNQPQHF. The CDR3 nucleotides read TGTGCCAGCAGCTTAGTCGGCGGCAATCAGCCCCAGCATTTT.

This clone was counted a few times. This chain links TRBV28 with TRBJ2-7; TRBD1 is a possible D gene (5 bases). This CDR3 is 15 amino acids long. V was cut by 6 bases and J by 5 bases, with 20 bases left in between. CDR1 and CDR2 (germline): MDHEN, SYDVKM. CDR3: CASSSPSGKGHEQYF. The CDR3 bases are TGTGCCAGCAGCTCCCCCTCAGGGAAAGGACACGAGCAGTACTTC.

Note on this clone: The sample holds other DNA sequences that translate to the same CDR3. CDR3 coding DNA: TGTGCCAGCAGCTTGGCAGGGGGACGAGAGACCCAGTACTTC. It specifies CASSLAGGRETQYF. V is TRBV7-2 and J is TRBJ2-5, with 7 bases that match TRBD1. Per the germline V gene, CDR1 is SGHTA and CDR2 is FQGNSA. The junction had 5 bases not matched to a gene; V was cut back by 3 bases and J by 4 bases. This CDR3 comprises 14 residues.

This chain joins TRBV28 and TRBJ1-5; D call uncertain. Germline V gene lookup returns CDR1 MDHEN and CDR2 SYDVKM. CDR3 length: 13 amino acids. The V end lost 3 bases, the J end lost 7 bases, and 10 bases lay between the germline ends. The CDR3 region is CASSLESGQPQHF. DNA for the CDR3: TGTGCCAGCAGTTTGGAGAGTGGGCAGCCCCAGCATTTT.

The chain joins TRBV28 to TRBJ1-1; D uncertain. CDR1 is MDHEN and CDR2 is SYDVKM in the germline V gene. The ends were cut back, 1 base at V and 2 bases at J, with 8 bases in the middle. The CDR3 contains 14 residues. CDR3 nucleotides: TGTGCCAGCAGTTTATCGAACCGAAACACTGAAGCTTTCTTT. Translated: CASSLSNRNTEAFF.

The sample holds one count of this clone. The chain recombines TRBV5-1 with TRBJ2-3, with no clear D. Trimming shortened V by 4 bases and J by 0 bases, and 3 bases separated the two germline ends. The CDR3 spans 12 residues. Germline assignment: CDR1 SGHRS and CDR2 YFSETQ. This chain's CDR3 is CASSPSTDTQYF. The DNA for the CDR3 is TGCGCCAGCAGCCCGAGCACAGATACGCAGTATTTT.

CDR3 sequence (DNA): TGTGCCAGCAGCCAAGTGGGGCAGAAGAACACTGAAGCTTTCTTT. This encodes CASSQVGQKNTEAFF. The V and J genes are TRBV4-2 and TRBJ1-1; possible D gene TRBD1, 5 bases. V was clipped by 1 base and J by 1 base, with 10 bases between them. Germline V gives CDR1 LGHNA, CDR2 YNFKEQ. This CDR3 is built from 15 residues.

The V and J genes are TRBV27 and TRBJ1-2; possible D gene TRBD1, 6 bases. Germline assignment: CDR1 MNHEY and CDR2 SMNVEV (reference sequence). Trimming left V 0 bases short and J 4 bases short, with 9 bases between. The CDR3 consists of 14 residues. The CDR3 DNA reads TGTGCCAGCAGTTTATCCCCCAGGGGCTATGGCTACACCTTC. This encodes CASSLSPRGYGYTF.

This sequence joins TRBV30 and TRBJ1-3, with TRBD1 matching 12 bases. The length of the CDR3 is 15 residues. CDR1 and CDR2 (germline): GTSNPN, SVGIG (reference sequence). CDR3 coding DNA: TGTGCGTTTATAAGGGACAGGGGGCTGGCAAACACCATATATTTT. It is translated as CAFIRDRGLANTIYF.

The V gene is TRBV6-5, the J gene TRBJ2-3, with D unclear. Germline lookup yields CDR1 MNHEY and CDR2 SVGAGI. The CDR3 has 13 residues. V lost 9 bases and J 2 bases, leaving 12 bases between the germline ends. This CDR3 reads CASVEAVTDTQYF. The CDR3 region has the DNA TGTGCCAGTGTTGAGGCGGTCACAGATACGCAGTATTTT.

This chain connects TRBV10-3 to TRBJ2-2; tentatively, D is TRBD2 (7 bases). The CDR3 is 17 amino acids. CDR1 and CDR2 (germline): ENHRY, SYGVKD. Trimming took 2 bases from V and 6 from J, leaving 19 bases between them. The CDR3 sequence: CAISESRGAGSAGELFF. DNA of the CDR3: TGTGCCATCAGTGAGAGTCGGGGGGCAGGATCGGCCGGGGAGCTGTTTTTT.

This sequence joins TRBV29-1 and TRBJ2-1, with TRBD2 identical over 13 bases. This CDR3 region has 14 residues. V shed 6 bases and J 7 bases; nucleotides not matched to a gene: 6. Germline loops: CDR1 SQVTM, CDR2 ANQGSEA. In DNA, the CDR3 is TGCAGCGTGATCGGGACTAGCGGGGCTAATGAGCAGTTCTTC. Translated, it gives CSVIGTSGANEQFF.

The V call is TRBV10-1, the J call TRBJ2-1; 7 bases map to TRBD2. The CDR3 covers 14 residues. Germline V lookup: CDR1 WNHNN, CDR2 SYGVQD (reference sequence). After removal of 5 bases from V and 5 bases from J, the junction contained 6 bases not matched to a gene. CDR3 amino acids: CASSRAGVDNEQFF. The CDR3, as DNA: TGCGCCAGCAGTAGGGCGGGAGTGGACAATGAGCAGTTCTTC.

The CDR3 reads CASSEVVQGNEQFF. CDR3 nucleotides: TGTGCCAGCAGTGAAGTAGTCCAGGGCAATGAGCAGTTCTTC. The genes are TRBV6-1 and TRBJ2-1, with D tentatively TRBD1 (5 bases). The V and J ends lost 1 base and 6 bases respectively, with 10 bases between them. Germline V gives CDR1 MNHNS, CDR2 SASEGT. The length of the CDR3 is 14 residues.

The rearrangement uses TRBV7-2 and TRBJ1-3; 7 bases match TRBD1. V was pared by 1 base and J by 0 bases, with 6 bases of the junction left unmatched. Germline CDR1 SGHTA, CDR2 FQGNSA. The CDR3 is made up of 17 amino acids. The CDR3 DNA reads as TGTGCCAGCAGCTTAGGCTGGGACAGAGGCTCTGGAAACACCATATATTTT. Translated, it gives CASSLGWDRGSGNTIYF.

The chain joins TRBV6-6 to TRBJ1-3; TRBD1 matches at 11 bases. The V gene's germline CDR1 is MNHNY and CDR2 SVGAGI (reference sequence). V gave up 2 bases and J gave up 5 bases; unmatched junction bases: 2. The CDR3 contains 15 residues. The CDR3 DNA reads as TGTGCCAGCAGTTACGGACAGGGGGCGAGAAACACCATATATTTT. It encodes CASSYGQGARNTIYF.

This sequence joins TRBV7-2 and TRBJ2-7; D is uncertain. V gave up 0 bases and J gave up 0 bases, with 9 bases separating them. The CDR3 is made up of 15 amino acids. CDR1 is SGHTA and CDR2 is FQGNSA in the germline V gene. CDR3 protein: CASSLARSLSYEQYF. CDR3 nucleotide sequence: TGTGCCAGCAGCTTAGCCCGGAGCCTCTCCTACGAGCAGTACTTC.

This rearrangement joins TRBV6-9 to TRBJ2-7; 11 nucleotides agree with TRBD1. Germline V lookup: CDR1 MNHGY, CDR2 SVAAGI. V dropped 6 bases and J dropped 4; count of bases not matched to a gene: 5. The CDR3 is made up of 14 amino acids. CDR3 residues: CASSLGQGAYEQYF. The CDR3 DNA is TGTGCCAGCAGCCTCGGACAGGGGGCGTACGAGCAGTACTTC.

V and J are TRBV4-3 and TRBJ2-3; TRBD2 aligns across 7 bases. Germline V lookup: CDR1 LGHNA, CDR2 YSLEER. J lost 8 bases, V lost 0 bases, and 5 bases had no gene match. The CDR3 runs 14 residues. CDR3 DNA: TGCGCCAGCAGCCAAGAGGGCCCGGGAGGTACGCAGTATTTT. It specifies CASSQEGPGGTQYF.

The CDR3 here is CATSRELRTSGSRGETQYF. The CDR3 DNA follows: TGTGCCACCAGCAGGGAACTAAGGACTAGCGGGAGTCGGGGGGAGACCCAGTACTTC. V usage is TRBV15 and J usage is TRBJ2-5, with 13 bases aligning to TRBD2. Germline trimming cut 3 bases from V and 5 bases from J; bases unmatched to any gene: 15. CDR3 length: 19 residues. Germline V gives CDR1 LNHNV, CDR2 YYDKDF (reference sequence).